The present T cell receptor (beta chain) was sequenced within a study of radiotherapy plus CTLA-4 blockade in lung cancer. Those patients who had chemo-refractory metastatic non-small-cell lung cancer were given focal radiation along with CTLA-4 blockade through ipilimumab. Per germline, CDR1 SGHRS and CDR2 YFSETQ. This CDR3 has 17 residues. Trimming removed 5 bases at V and 8 bases at J, with 26 bases between. The method was immunoSEQ multiplex PCR; TCRdb's version includes in-frame clones alone and lacks a portion of them. The sample carries some 98,000 clones, approximately 78% recorded once. The sample consisted of peripheral blood, taken from a patient treated with radiotherapy plus ipilimumab. This sequence originates from a human donor with non-small cell lung cancer who had a partial response to radiotherapy plus ipilimumab. The chain carries TRBV5-1 and TRBJ2-1, with D possibly TRBD2 on 6 matching bases. CDR3 amino acids: CASSYRGPGGMGDEQFF. The CDR3 nucleotides read TGCGCCAGCAGTTACCGGGGCCCCGGGGGTATGGGCGATGAGCAGTTCTTC.